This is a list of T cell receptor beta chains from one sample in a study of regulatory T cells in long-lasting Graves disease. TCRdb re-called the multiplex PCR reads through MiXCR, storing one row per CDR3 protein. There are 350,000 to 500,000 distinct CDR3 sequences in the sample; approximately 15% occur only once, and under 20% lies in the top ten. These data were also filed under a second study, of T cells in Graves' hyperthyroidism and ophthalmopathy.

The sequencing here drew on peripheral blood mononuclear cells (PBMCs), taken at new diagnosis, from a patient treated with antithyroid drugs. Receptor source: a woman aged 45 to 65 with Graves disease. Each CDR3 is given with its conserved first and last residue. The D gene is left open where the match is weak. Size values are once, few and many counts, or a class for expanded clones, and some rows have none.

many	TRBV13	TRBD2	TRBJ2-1	CASSSPGTSSYNEQFF	TGTGCCAGCAGCTCCCCCGGGACTAGCAGTTACAATGAGCAGTTCTTC
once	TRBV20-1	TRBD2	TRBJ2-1	CSALPLAGSSYNEQFF	TGCAGTGCTTTGCCTCTAGCGGGAAGCTCCTACAATGAGCAGTTCTTC
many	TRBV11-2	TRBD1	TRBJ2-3	CASSFGQGEADTQYF	TGTGCCAGCAGCTTCGGACAGGGGGAGGCAGATACGCAGTATTTT
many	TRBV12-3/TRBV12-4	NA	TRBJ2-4	CASSFGPKNIQYF	TGTGCCAGCAGTTTCGGACCCAAAAACATTCAGTACTTC
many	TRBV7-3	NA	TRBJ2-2	CASSLIGTGELFF	TGTGCCAGCAGCTTAATTGGCACCGGGGAGCTGTTTTTT
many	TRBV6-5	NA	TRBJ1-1	CASSYPKGESNTEAFF	TGTGCCAGCAGTTACCCCAAGGGAGAGTCAAACACTGAAGCTTTCTTT
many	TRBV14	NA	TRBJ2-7	CASSQDLGYEQYF	TGTGCCAGCAGCCAAGATCTTGGATACGAGCAGTACTTC
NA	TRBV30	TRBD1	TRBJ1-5	CAWNTGVGNQPQHF	TGTGCCTGGAATACAGGGGTCGGGAATCAGCCCCAGCATTTT
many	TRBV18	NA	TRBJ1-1	CASSPERDGEAFF	TGTGCCAGCTCGCCTGAAAGAGACGGTGAAGCTTTCTTT
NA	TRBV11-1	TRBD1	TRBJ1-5	CASSPRTGWGNQPQHF	TGTGCCAGCAGCCCCAGGACAGGGTGGGGCAATCAGCCCCAGCATTTT
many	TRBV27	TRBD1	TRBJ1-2	CASSFQGANYGYTF	TGTGCCAGCAGTTTTCAGGGGGCGAACTATGGCTACACCTTC
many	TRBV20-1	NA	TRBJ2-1	CSAPRGEVIGNEQFF	TGCAGTGCCCCTAGGGGGGAGGTTATTGGCAATGAGCAGTTCTTC
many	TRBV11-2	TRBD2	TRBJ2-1	CASRTSPYNEQFF	TGTGCCAGCCGGACTAGCCCTTACAATGAGCAGTTCTTC
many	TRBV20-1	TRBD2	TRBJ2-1	CSALAGGPEQFF	TGCAGTGCTTTAGCGGGAGGGCCTGAGCAGTTCTTC
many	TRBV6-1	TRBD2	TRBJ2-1	CASTHTSARYNEQFF	TGTGCCAGCACCCATACTAGCGCAAGATACAATGAGCAGTTCTTC
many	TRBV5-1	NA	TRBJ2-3	CASSLIRDGHTDTQYF	TGCGCCAGCAGCTTGATAAGGGACGGGCACACAGATACGCAGTATTTT
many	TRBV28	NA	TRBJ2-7	CASLGVPYEQYF	TGTGCCAGCCTGGGGGTTCCCTACGAGCAGTACTTC
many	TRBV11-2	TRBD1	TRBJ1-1	CASSLQLWDRGPRNTEAFF	TGTGCCAGCAGCTTACAGTTGTGGGACAGGGGACCAAGGAACACTGAAGCTTTCTTT
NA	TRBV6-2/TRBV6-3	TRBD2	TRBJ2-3	CASSYSGSLSLIQYF	TGTGCCAGCAGTTATAGCGGGTCACTTAGCCTTATTCAGTATTTT
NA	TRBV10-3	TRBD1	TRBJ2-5	CAIKEQGQETQYF	TGTGCCATTAAAGAACAGGGGCAAGAGACCCAGTACTTC
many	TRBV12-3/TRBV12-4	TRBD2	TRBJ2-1	CASSPGLAGGPGEQFF	TGTGCCAGCAGTCCGGGACTAGCGGGAGGGCCGGGGGAGCAGTTCTTC
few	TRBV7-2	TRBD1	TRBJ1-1	CAISLNRDRVIEAFF	TGTGCCATCAGCTTAAACCGGGACAGGGTTATTGAAGCTTTCTTT
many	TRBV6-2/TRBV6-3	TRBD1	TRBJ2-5	CASSRSGQSLETQYF	TGTGCCAGCAGCCGATCGGGACAGAGCCTAGAGACCCAGTACTTC
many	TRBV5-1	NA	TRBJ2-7	CASSVLSDTTYEQYF	TGCGCCAGCAGCGTGCTCTCGGACACAACCTACGAGCAGTACTTC
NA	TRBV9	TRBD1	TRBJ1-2	CASTNRGALGGYTF	TGTGCCAGCACAAACAGGGGCGCCTTGGGGGGCTACACCTTC
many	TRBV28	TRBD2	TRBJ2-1	CASRKSGSRGNEQFF	TGTGCCAGCAGGAAGAGCGGGAGTAGGGGGAATGAGCAGTTCTTC
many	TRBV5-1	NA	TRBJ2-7	CASSLVSPRGEQYF	TGCGCCAGCAGCTTGGTTTCACCCCGCGGGGAGCAGTACTTC
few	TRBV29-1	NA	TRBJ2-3	CSVQTDTQYF	TGCAGCGTCCAGACAGATACGCAGTATTTT
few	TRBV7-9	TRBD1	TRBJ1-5	CASGTGTGPLRSNQPQHF	TGTGCCAGCGGAACCGGGACAGGGCCCCTTCGTAGCAATCAGCCCCAGCATTTT
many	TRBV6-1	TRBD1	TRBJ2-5	CASSTRTGPETQYF	TGTGCCAGCAGTACACGGACAGGGCCAGAGACCCAGTACTTC
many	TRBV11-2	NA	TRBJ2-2	CATRTETSWTGELFF	TGTGCCACCCGAACTGAGACTAGTTGGACCGGGGAGCTGTTTTTT
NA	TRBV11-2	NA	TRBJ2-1	CASGGASYNEQFF	TGTGCCAGCGGGGGGGCCTCCTACAATGAGCAGTTCTTC
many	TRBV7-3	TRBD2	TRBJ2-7	CASSLKLAGGPYHDYEQYF	TGTGCCAGCAGCTTAAAACTAGCGGGAGGGCCCTACCACGACTACGAGCAGTACTTC
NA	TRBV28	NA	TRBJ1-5	CASSLPASGFQPQHF	TGTGCCAGCAGTTTACCAGCCTCAGGGTTCCAGCCCCAGCATTTT
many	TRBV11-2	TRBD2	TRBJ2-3	CASSLPSGPMADTQYF	TGTGCCAGCAGCTTACCTAGCGGCCCTATGGCAGATACGCAGTATTTT
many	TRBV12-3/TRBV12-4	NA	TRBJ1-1	CASSPTQTWNTEAFF	TGTGCCAGCAGTCCCACCCAGACCTGGAACACTGAAGCTTTCTTT
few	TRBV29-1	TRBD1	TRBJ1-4	CSVLGQGGEKLFF	TGCAGCGTCCTGGGACAGGGGGGTGAAAAACTGTTTTTT
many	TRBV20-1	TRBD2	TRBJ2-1	CSALAGAHNEQFF	TGCAGTGCCTTAGCGGGAGCCCACAATGAGCAGTTCTTC
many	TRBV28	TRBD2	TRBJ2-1	CASKSPRGTSYNEQFF	TGTGCCAGCAAAAGCCCCCGCGGGACTAGCTACAATGAGCAGTTCTTC
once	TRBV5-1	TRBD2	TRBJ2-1	CASSLLASGRINEQFF	TGCGCCAGCAGCTTGCTGGCTAGCGGGAGAATCAATGAGCAGTTCTTC
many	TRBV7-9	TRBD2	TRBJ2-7	CASSISGSGSYEQYF	TGTGCCAGCAGCATAAGCGGGAGTGGGTCCTACGAGCAGTACTTC
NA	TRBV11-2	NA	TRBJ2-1	CASSPVMGTNSYNEQFF	TGTGCCAGCAGCCCTGTAATGGGGACGAACTCCTACAATGAGCAGTTCTTC
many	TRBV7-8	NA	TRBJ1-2	CASSGGVDHYGYTF	TGTGCCAGCAGCGGCGGAGTGGACCACTATGGCTACACCTTC
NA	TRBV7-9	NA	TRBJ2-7	CASSYDPNSSSYEQYF	TGTGCCAGCAGCTACGACCCGAACAGCAGCTCCTACGAGCAGTACTTC
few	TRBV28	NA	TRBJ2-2	CASSFQGARRELFF	TGTGCCAGCAGTTTCCAAGGGGCGCGAAGGGAGCTGTTTTTT
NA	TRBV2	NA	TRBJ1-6	CASWGRPGSYNSPLHF	TGTGCCAGCTGGGGACGGCCCGGCTCCTATAATTCACCCCTCCACTTT
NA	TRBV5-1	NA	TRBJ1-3	CASSLGPERSGNTIYF	TGCGCCAGCAGCCTGGGCCCGGAGCGCTCTGGAAACACCATATATTTT
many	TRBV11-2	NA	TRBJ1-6	CASSLVGQRPSYNSPLHF	TGTGCCAGCAGCTTAGTGGGGCAGCGCCCCTCCTATAATTCACCCCTCCACTTT
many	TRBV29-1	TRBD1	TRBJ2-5	CSVEDLFLDRGPETQYF	TGCAGCGTTGAAGACCTATTTCTAGACAGGGGGCCAGAGACCCAGTACTTC
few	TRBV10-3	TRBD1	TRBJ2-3	CAISAGQGSTDTQYF	TGTGCCATCAGTGCCGGACAGGGAAGCACAGATACGCAGTATTTT
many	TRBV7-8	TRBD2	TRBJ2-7	CASSLGLLNYEQYF	TGTGCCAGCAGCCTGGGACTATTGAACTACGAGCAGTACTTC